The rows below give T cell receptor beta chains drawn from one sample of a study of cytomegalovirus exposure and HLA in healthy donors. Clones were read by immunoSEQ multiplex PCR, and TCRdb kept only the in-frame ones, dropping some. Of about 130,000 clones in the sample, around 75% were seen once. The sequenced material came from PBMCs. The receptors were gathered from a man aged 35 to 55 in good health and CMV-seronegative. Both conserved end residues are part of each CDR3. The D gene is left open where the match is weak. Only part of the rows carry a size: once, few, many, or a class if the clone is expanded.

>.|TRBJ2-7|17|TRBD2|TRBV27
CASSLSTSGFDIYEQYF
TGTGCCAGCAGTTTATCGACTAGCGGCTTTGATATCTACGAGCAGTACTTC
>.|TRBJ2-5|15|.|TRBV21-1
CASSKQGASRKTQYF
TGTGCCAGCAGCAAACAGGGGGCAAGTCGGAAGACCCAGTACTTC
>.|TRBJ2-7|17|.|TRBV4-2
CASSQDRKTVSHYEQYF
TGTGCCAGCAGCCAAGATCGTAAGACAGTATCTCACTACGAGCAGTACTTC
>.|TRBJ1-4|16|.|TRBV7-9
CASSLDRAAAGEKLFF
TGTGCCAGCAGCTTAGATCGGGCCGCAGCGGGAGAAAAACTGTTTTTT
>.|TRBJ2-3|11|TRBD2|TRBV14
CASSLSGVLYF
TGTGCCAGCAGCCTTAGCGGGGTACTGTATTTT
>few|TRBJ2-2|17|.|TRBV27
CASSSSPRVMNTGELFF
TGTGCCAGCAGTTCGTCCCCCCGGGTAATGAACACCGGGGAGCTGTTTTTT
>.|TRBJ1-4|19|.|TRBV27
CASSAYIRAGDRSNEKLFF
TGTGCCAGCAGTGCTTATATTCGGGCAGGGGACCGGAGTAATGAAAAACTGTTTTTT
>.|TRBJ2-7|18|TRBD2|TRBV9
CASSVTTGTSGSRDEQYF
TGTGCCAGCAGCGTAACTACCGGGACTAGCGGGAGTCGAGACGAGCAGTACTTC
>.|TRBJ1-6|16|.|TRBV19
CASLPFGGRSNSPLHF
TGTGCCAGTCTCCCGTTCGGGGGTAGATCTAATTCACCCCTCCACTTT
>.|TRBJ2-3|14|.|TRBV5-4
CASSLAGSTDTQYF
TGTGCCAGCAGCTTGGCTGGCTCCACAGATACGCAGTATTTT
>.|TRBJ2-1|15|TRBD2|TRBV30
CAWSRLAAALDEQFF
TGTGCCTGGAGTAGGCTAGCGGCCGCTCTGGATGAGCAGTTCTTC
>.|TRBJ1-1|15|.|TRBV6-5
CASSYSLGGHTEAFF
TGTGCCAGCAGTTACTCCTTGGGGGGGCACACTGAAGCTTTCTTT
>.|TRBJ1-1|13|.|TRBV7-2
CASSPKGDTEAFF
TGTGCCAGCAGCCCCAAAGGGGACACTGAAGCTTTCTTT
>.|TRBJ2-3|16|TRBD1|TRBV29-1
CSVEGAGTESTDTQYF
TGCAGCGTTGAGGGCGCCGGGACAGAGAGCACAGATACGCAGTATTTT
>.|TRBJ1-4|16|.|TRBV4-2
CASSQVGQPTNEKLFF
TGTGCCAGCAGCCAAGTTGGGCAACCAACTAATGAAAAACTGTTTTTT
>.|TRBJ1-3|17|.|TRBV28
CASRPSIGREGGNTIYF
TGTGCCAGCAGGCCGTCGATAGGCAGGGAGGGTGGAAACACCATATATTTT
>once|TRBJ2-7|16|TRBD1|TRBV14
CASSRVTGTAYTEQYF
TGTGCCAGCAGCCGCGTAACCGGGACAGCGTACACTGAGCAGTACTTC
>.|TRBJ2-7|13|.|TRBV12-5
CASGHAGSYEQYF
TGTGCTAGTGGCCACGCAGGTTCCTACGAGCAGTACTTC
>.|TRBJ2-1|15|.|TRBV7-3
CASSSPTGNYNEQFF
TGTGCCAGCAGCTCGCCAACAGGGAACTACAATGAGCAGTTCTTC
>.|TRBJ1-1|14|TRBD1|TRBV5-4
CASSSRGRGTEAFF
TGTGCCAGCAGCTCAAGGGGGCGGGGTACTGAAGCTTTCTTT
>.|TRBJ1-1|14|TRBD1|TRBV27
CASSPTGGYTEAFF
TGTGCCAGCAGCCCCACAGGGGGCTACACTGAAGCTTTCTTT
>.|TRBJ2-7|14|TRBD1|TRBV6-5
CASTRTGGAYEQYF
TGTGCCAGCACCAGGACAGGGGGCGCTTACGAGCAGTACTTC
>.|TRBJ2-7|14|TRBD2|TRBV7-3
CASSPGTSGAEQYF
TGTGCCAGCAGCCCCGGGACTAGCGGGGCCGAGCAGTACTTC
>few|TRBJ1-3|13|.|TRBV4-1
CASSPGVGNTIYF
TGCGCCAGCAGCCCAGGGGTAGGAAACACCATATATTTT
>.|TRBJ2-7|18|TRBD1|TRBV5-1
CASSSASNSGQFSYEQYF
TGCGCCAGCAGCTCCGCCTCGAATTCGGGACAGTTTTCCTACGAGCAGTACTTC
>.|TRBJ1-1|16|.|TRBV6-5
CASSYSILGPNTEAFF
TGTGCCAGCAGTTACTCGATCTTGGGGCCGAACACTGAAGCTTTCTTT
>.|TRBJ2-6|17|TRBD1|TRBV7-9
CASSRGQGRSGANVLTF
TGTGCCAGCAGCCGCGGACAGGGGAGGTCTGGGGCCAACGTCCTGACTTTC
>.|TRBJ2-3|14|.|TRBV6-4
CASRRDGSTDTQYF
TGTGCCAGCAGGCGGGACGGAAGCACAGATACGCAGTATTTT
>.|TRBJ2-3|15|TRBD2|TRBV6-1
CASCGTSFRTDTQYF
TGTGCCAGCTGCGGGACTAGCTTTCGCACAGATACGCAGTATTTT
>few|TRBJ1-1|15|.|TRBV19
CASSIVSAGNTEAFF
TGTGCCAGTAGTATTGTGTCAGCGGGTAACACTGAAGCTTTCTTT
>.|TRBJ1-1|12|.|TRBV29-1
CSVDSGVRGAFF
TGCAGCGTTGACTCGGGGGTAAGAGGAGCTTTCTTT
>once|TRBJ2-7|13|TRBD2|TRBV29-1
CSVRTSGPYEQYF
TGCAGCGTTCGGACTAGCGGGCCCTACGAGCAGTACTTC
>.|TRBJ2-7|13|.|TRBV19
CASSVTGAYEQYF
TGTGCCAGTAGTGTCACAGGAGCCTACGAGCAGTACTTC
>.|TRBJ1-5|16|.|TRBV2
CASSGPGLKGNQPQHF
TGTGCCAGCAGTGGTCCAGGCCTAAAGGGCAATCAGCCCCAGCATTTT
>.|TRBJ1-1|15|TRBD1|TRBV19
CASSSPGQVRTEAFF
TGTGCCAGTAGTTCGCCGGGACAGGTGAGGACTGAAGCTTTCTTT
>.|TRBJ2-3|14|TRBD1|TRBV4-1
CASSQGTGPDTQYF
TGCGCCAGCAGCCAAGGGACAGGTCCAGATACGCAGTATTTT
>.|TRBJ1-2|12|.|TRBV6-1
CATKGSTVGYTF
TGTGCCACCAAGGGTTCGACAGTTGGCTACACCTTC
>few|TRBJ2-3|13|.|TRBV6-6
CASSYRGTDTQYF
TGTGCCAGCAGTTACAGGGGTACAGATACGCAGTATTTT
>.|TRBJ1-1|12|.|TRBV28
CASREARTEAFF
TGTGCCAGCAGGGAGGCGAGGACTGAAGCTTTCTTT
>few|TRBJ1-1|13|.|TRBV19
CASSAGGGTEAFF
TGTGCCAGTAGCGCGGGGGGCGGGACTGAAGCTTTCTTT
>.|TRBJ1-5|15|TRBD1|TRBV7-2
CASTTGQGSSQPQHF
TGTGCCAGCACCACCGGACAGGGGAGTAGTCAGCCCCAGCATTTT
>.|TRBJ1-3|14|.|TRBV6-1
CALAYGHSGNTIYF
TGTGCCCTAGCGTACGGGCACTCTGGAAACACCATATATTTT
>few|TRBJ1-5|16|TRBD1|TRBV19
CASSIWGQGANQPQHF
TGTGCCAGTAGTATCTGGGGTCAGGGGGCAAATCAGCCCCAGCATTTT
>.|TRBJ2-3|15|.|TRBV5-4
CASSLDGELTDTQYF
TGTGCCAGCAGCTTGGACGGGGAACTCACAGATACGCAGTATTTT
>once|TRBJ2-7|14|TRBD2|TRBV5-4
CASSLGGETYEQYF
TGTGCCAGCAGCCTGGGGGGGGAGACCTACGAGCAGTACTTC
>few|TRBJ2-1|14|.|TRBV11-2
CASSSAGLYNEQFF
TGTGCCAGCAGCTCCGCGGGTCTCTACAATGAGCAGTTCTTC
>few|TRBJ1-1|13|.|TRBV19
CASRRQANTEAFF
TGTGCCAGTAGGCGACAGGCGAACACTGAAGCTTTCTTT
>few|TRBJ2-1|18|TRBD2|TRBV4-3
CASSQEQTSGGAYNEQFF
TGCGCCAGCAGCCAAGAGCAGACTAGCGGGGGGGCCTACAATGAGCAGTTCTTC
>.|TRBJ2-7|14|TRBD1|TRBV7-2
CASSPGQGGYEQYF
TGTGCCAGCAGCCCGGGACAGGGAGGCTACGAGCAGTACTTC
>.|TRBJ1-5|12|.|TRBV6-6
CASSYSVQPQHF
TGTGCCAGCAGTTACTCCGTTCAGCCCCAGCATTTT
>once|TRBJ2-5|17|TRBD1|TRBV29-1
CSVLPGQGFTNQETQYF
TGCAGCGTTCTTCCGGGACAGGGGTTTACAAACCAAGAGACCCAGTACTTC
>.|TRBJ2-3|16|TRBD2|TRBV4-1
CASSQDGAGGSDTQYF
TGCGCCAGCAGCCAAGATGGGGCGGGGGGTTCGGATACGCAGTATTTT
>few|TRBJ2-7|14|TRBD1|TRBV13
CASSLLGTGYEQYF
TGTGCCAGCAGCTTATTGGGGACAGGCTACGAGCAGTACTTC
>few|TRBJ2-3|14|.|TRBV13
CASSGTIGTDTQYF
TGTGCCAGCAGTGGCACTATCGGCACAGATACGCAGTATTTT
>.|TRBJ2-5|14|.|TRBV5-6
CASSSPTGQETQYF
TGTGCCAGCAGCTCCCCAACGGGACAAGAGACCCAGTACTTC
>.|TRBJ2-5|15|TRBD2|TRBV28
CASSAPGTIRETQYF
TGTGCCAGCAGTGCACCCGGGACTATTCGAGAGACCCAGTACTTC
>.|TRBJ2-3|16|TRBD2|TRBV5-5
CASSLVASGTTDTQYF
TGTGCCAGCAGCTTGGTCGCTAGCGGGACCACAGATACGCAGTATTTT
>few|TRBJ2-2|16|TRBD1|TRBV6-4
CASSDDRQGNTGELFF
TGTGCCAGCAGTGACGATCGACAGGGGAACACCGGGGAGCTGTTTTTT
>.|TRBJ2-7|14|.|TRBV4-2
CASSQVGQSYEQYF
TGTGCCAGCAGCCAAGTCGGACAGTCCTACGAGCAGTACTTC
>.|TRBJ2-1|15|.|TRBV7-3
CASSLSGGALNEQFF
TGTGCCAGCAGCTTAAGTGGGGGGGCCCTGAATGAGCAGTTCTTC